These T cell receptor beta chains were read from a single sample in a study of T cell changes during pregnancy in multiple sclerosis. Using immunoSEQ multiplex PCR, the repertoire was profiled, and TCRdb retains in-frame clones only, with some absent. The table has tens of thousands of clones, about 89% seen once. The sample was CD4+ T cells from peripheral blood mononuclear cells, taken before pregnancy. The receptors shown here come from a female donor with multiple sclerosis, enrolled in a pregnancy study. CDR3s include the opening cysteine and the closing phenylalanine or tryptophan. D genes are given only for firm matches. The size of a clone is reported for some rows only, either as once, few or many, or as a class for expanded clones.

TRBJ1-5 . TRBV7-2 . TGTGCCAGCAGCTTAGCTGCCGGGCAGGGTCAGCCCCAGCATTTT CASSLAAGQGQPQHF
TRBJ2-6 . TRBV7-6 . TGTGCCAGCAGCTTCGACTTCACTTCCAACGTCCTGACTTTC CASSFDFTSNVLTF
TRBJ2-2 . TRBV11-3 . TGTGCCAGCAGCCCAACAGCATCCGGGGAGCTGTTTTTT CASSPTASGELFF
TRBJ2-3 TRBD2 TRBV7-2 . TGTGCCAGCAGCTTAGAGTGGACGGGGGGGGTAGATACGCAGTATTTT CASSLEWTGGVDTQYF
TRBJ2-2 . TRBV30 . TGTGCCTGGAGTGTACTCCCTGACACCGGGGAGCTGTTTTTT CAWSVLPDTGELFF
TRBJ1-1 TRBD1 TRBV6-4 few TGTGCCAGCAGTGCCGCAACAGGGGGCACTGAAGCTTTCTTT CASSAATGGTEAFF
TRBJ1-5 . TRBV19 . TGTGCCACCACGCTACAGGGAAATCAGCCCCAGCATTTT CATTLQGNQPQHF
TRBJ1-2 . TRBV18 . TGTGCCAGCTCACCCGCGGCAGGGGCTAACTATGGCTACACCTTC CASSPAAGANYGYTF
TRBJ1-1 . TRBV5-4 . TGTGCCAGCAGCTTGGCGGGGGTGGTGAACACTGAAGCTTTCTTT CASSLAGVVNTEAFF
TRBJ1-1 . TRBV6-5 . TGTGCCAGCAGTTCGCCCTCCAGGGCTCCGAACACTGAAGCTTTCTTT CASSSPSRAPNTEAFF
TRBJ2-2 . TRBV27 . TGTGCCAGCAGTTTTAGTAGTCTTACGAACACCGGGGAGCTGTTTTTT CASSFSSLTNTGELFF
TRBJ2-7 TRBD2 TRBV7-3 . TGTGCCAGCAGCTTAAGTCGACTAGCACCGGCCTACGAGCAGTACTTC CASSLSRLAPAYEQYF
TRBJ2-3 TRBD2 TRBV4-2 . TGTGCCAGCAGCCAAGATCTTGGGGCTAGCGGGGACTCTAGCACAGATACGCAGTATTTT CASSQDLGASGDSSTDTQYF
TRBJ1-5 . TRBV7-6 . TGTGCCAGCAGCTCGACTCTGGGTACACAGGGCATGGGGGATCAGCCCCAGCATTTT CASSSTLGTQGMGDQPQHF
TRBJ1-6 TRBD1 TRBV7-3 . TGTGCCAGCAGCCCCGATATTAGAGGGGGCTCACCCCTCCACTTT CASSPDIRGGSPLHF